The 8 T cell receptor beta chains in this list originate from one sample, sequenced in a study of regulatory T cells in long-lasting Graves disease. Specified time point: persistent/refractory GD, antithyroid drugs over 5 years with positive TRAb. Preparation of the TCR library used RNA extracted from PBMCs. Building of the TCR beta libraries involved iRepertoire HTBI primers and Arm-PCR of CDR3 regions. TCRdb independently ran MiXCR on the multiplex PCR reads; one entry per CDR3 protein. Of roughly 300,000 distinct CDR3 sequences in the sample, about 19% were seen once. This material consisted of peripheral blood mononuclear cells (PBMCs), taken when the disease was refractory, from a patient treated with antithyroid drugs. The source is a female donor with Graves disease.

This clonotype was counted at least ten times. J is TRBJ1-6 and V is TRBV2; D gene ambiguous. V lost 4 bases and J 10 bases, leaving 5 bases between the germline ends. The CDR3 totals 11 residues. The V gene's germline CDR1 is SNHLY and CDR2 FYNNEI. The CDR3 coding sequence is TGTGCCAGCAGTGTGGCATCACCCCTCCACTTT. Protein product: CASSVASPLHF. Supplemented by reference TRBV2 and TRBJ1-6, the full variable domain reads EPEVTQTPSHQVTQMGQEVILRCVPISNHLYFYWYRQILGQKVEFLVSFYNNEISEKSEIFDDQFSVERPDGSNFTLKIRSTKLEDSAMYFCASSVASPLHFGNGTRLTVT.

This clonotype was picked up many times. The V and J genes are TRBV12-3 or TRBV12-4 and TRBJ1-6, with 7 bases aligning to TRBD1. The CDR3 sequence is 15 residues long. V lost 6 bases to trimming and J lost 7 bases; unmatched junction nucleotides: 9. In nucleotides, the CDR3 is TGTGCCAGCAGACCCGGGGGACAGCCGAATTCACCCCTCCACTTT. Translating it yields CASRPGGQPNSPLHF.

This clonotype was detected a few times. The CDR3 protein is CASSFRDGDTDTQYF. In DNA form, the CDR3 reads TGCGCCAGCAGCTTCCGGGACGGAGACACAGATACGCAGTATTTT. V is TRBV5-1 and J is TRBJ2-3; perhaps D is TRBD1 or TRBD2 (5 bases each). The CDR3 runs to 15 residues. Trimming removed 2 bases from V and 2 bases from J, with 12 bases in between. Germline CDR1 reads SGHRS; CDR2 reads YFSETQ.

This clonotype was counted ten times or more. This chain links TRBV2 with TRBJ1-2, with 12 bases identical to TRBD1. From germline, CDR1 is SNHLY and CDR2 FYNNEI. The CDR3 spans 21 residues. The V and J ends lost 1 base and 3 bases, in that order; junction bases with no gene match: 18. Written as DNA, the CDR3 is TGTGCCAGCAGTGAAGTCGTGACTTCTGCGGGACAGGGGGCAGGAGACTATGGCTACACCTTC. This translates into CASSEVVTSAGQGAGDYGYTF.

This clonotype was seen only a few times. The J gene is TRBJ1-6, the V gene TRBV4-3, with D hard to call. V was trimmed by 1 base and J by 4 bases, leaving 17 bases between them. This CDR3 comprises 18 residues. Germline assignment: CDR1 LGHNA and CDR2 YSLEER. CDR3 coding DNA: TGCGCCAGCAGCCAAGTCAGCATCCGGACCACTTATAATTCACCCCTCCACTTT. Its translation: CASSQVSIRTTYNSPLHF.

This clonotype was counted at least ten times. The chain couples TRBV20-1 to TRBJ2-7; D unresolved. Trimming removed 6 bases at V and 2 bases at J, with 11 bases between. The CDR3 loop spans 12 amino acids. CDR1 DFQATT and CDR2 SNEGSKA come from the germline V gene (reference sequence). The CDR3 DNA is TGCAGTGCAAAGCGAGACGCCTACGAGCAGTACTTC. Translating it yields CSAKRDAYEQYF.

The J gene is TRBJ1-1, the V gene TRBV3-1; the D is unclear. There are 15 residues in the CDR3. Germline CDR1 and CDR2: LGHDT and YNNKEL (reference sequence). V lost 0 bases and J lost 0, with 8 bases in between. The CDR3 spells CASSQEGLVNTEAFF. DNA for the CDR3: TGTGCCAGCAGCCAAGAGGGTCTAGTGAACACTGAAGCTTTCTTT.

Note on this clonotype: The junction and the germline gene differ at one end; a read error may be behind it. CDR3 in amino acids: CAGSLPELGGYTF. The CDR3 coding sequence is TGTGCCGGCAGCTTACCGGAGCTAGGGGGCTACACCTTC. The chain couples TRBV7-2 to TRBJ1-2, with unresolved D. This CDR3 has 13 residues. Germline V gene data show CDR1 as SGHTA and CDR2 as FQGNSA.